The source of this T cell receptor (beta chain) is a study of blood T cell repertoires in COVID-19. Overall study: COVID-19 samples, acute and convalescent, were from the United States, Italy and Spain. T cells, B-cell-depleted T cells, or PBMCs provided the cDNA or gDNA that served as material.

With 2 bases clipped from V and 1 base from J, the junction kept 5 bases outside the gene matches. Germline V gene sequence: CDR1 SGHTA, CDR2 FQGNSA. This CDR3 spans 16 amino acids. As processed by the authors: Estimated nucleated cell counts came from reference gene primer amplification. Sequencing was performed with immunoSEQ multiplex PCR; in TCRdb, only in-frame clones are kept and a portion is missing. The V and J calls and the clone size are those of that table, but D and trimming were determined from the DNA. The sample includes approximately 140,000 clones, 87% of them seen just once. Each exposed participant met a COVID-19 case in the 2 weeks preceding study entry.

This clonotype was obtained from a woman in her thirties or forties who had been exposed to COVID-19. What was sequenced was PBMCs or T cells enriched from blood (not recorded which). The gene calls are TRBV7-2 and TRBJ2-7, with 10 bases aligning to TRBD2. The CDR3 region is CASSLQTGLASYEQYF. The CDR3 nucleotides read TGTGCCAGCAGCTTACAAACGGGACTAGCGTCCTACGAGCAGTACTTC. The variable domain in full, completed from reference TRBV7-2 and TRBJ2-7, reads GAGVSQSPSNKVTEKGKDVELRCDPISGHTALYWYRQSLGQGLEFLIYFQGNSAPDKSGLPSDRFSAERTGGSVSTLTIQRTQQEDSAVYLCASSLQTGLASYEQYFGPGTRLTVT.